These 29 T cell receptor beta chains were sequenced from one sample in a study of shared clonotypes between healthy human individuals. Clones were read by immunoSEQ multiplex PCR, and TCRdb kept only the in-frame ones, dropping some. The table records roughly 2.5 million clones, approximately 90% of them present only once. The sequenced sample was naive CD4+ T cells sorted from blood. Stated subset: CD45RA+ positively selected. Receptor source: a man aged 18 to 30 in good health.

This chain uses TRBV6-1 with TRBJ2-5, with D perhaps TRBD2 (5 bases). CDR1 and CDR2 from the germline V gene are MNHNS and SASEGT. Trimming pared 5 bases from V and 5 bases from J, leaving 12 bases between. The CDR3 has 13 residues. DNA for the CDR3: TGTGCCAGCAGTTTTGAGGGTTGGGAGACCCAGTACTTC. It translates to CASSFEGWETQYF.

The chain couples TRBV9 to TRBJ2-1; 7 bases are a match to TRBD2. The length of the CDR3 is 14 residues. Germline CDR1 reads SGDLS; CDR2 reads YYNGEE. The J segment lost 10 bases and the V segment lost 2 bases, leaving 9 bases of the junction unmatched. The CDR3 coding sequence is TGTGCCAGCAGCGTCCGGACTAGTTGGGTAGAGCAGTTCTTC. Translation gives CASSVRTSWVEQFF.

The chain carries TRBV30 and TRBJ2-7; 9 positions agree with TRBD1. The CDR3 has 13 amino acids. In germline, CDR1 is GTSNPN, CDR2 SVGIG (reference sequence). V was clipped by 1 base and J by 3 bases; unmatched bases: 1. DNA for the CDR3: TGTGCCTGGAGTGAGACAGGGGGCTACGAGCAGTACTTC. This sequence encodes CAWSETGGYEQYF. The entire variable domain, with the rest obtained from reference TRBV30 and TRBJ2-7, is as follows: SQTIHQWPATLVQPVGSPLSLECTVEGTSNPNLYWYRQAAGRGLQLLFYSVGIGQISSEVPQNLSASRPQDRQFILSSKKLLLSDSGFYLCAWSETGGYEQYFGPGTRLTVT.

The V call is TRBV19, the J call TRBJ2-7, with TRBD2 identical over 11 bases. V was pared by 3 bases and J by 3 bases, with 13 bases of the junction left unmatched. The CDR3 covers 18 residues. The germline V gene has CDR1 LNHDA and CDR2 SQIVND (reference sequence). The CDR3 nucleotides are TGTGCCAGTAGTATCGGGACTAGCGGAACCCCCTACTTCTACGAGCAGTACTTC. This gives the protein CASSIGTSGTPYFYEQYF. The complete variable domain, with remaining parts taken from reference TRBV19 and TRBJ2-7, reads DGGITQSPKYLFRKEGQNVTLSCEQNLNHDAMYWYRQDPGQGLRLIYYSQIVNDFQKGDIAEGYSVSREKKESFPLTVTSAQKNPTAFYLCASSIGTSGTPYFYEQYFGPGTRLTVT.

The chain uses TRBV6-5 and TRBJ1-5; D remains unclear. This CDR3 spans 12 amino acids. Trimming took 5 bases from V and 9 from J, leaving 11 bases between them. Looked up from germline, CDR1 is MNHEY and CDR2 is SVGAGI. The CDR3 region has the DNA TGTGCCAGCAGTGAGGAATCGAGGCCCCAGCATTTT. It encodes CASSEESRPQHF.

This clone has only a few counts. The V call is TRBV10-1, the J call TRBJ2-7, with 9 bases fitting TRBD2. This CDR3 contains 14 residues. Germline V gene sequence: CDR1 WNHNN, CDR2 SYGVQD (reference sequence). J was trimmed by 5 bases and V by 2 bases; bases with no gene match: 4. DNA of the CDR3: TGCGCCAGCAGTGAGGAACTAGCGGGTGACGAGCAGTACTTC. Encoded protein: CASSEELAGDEQYF.

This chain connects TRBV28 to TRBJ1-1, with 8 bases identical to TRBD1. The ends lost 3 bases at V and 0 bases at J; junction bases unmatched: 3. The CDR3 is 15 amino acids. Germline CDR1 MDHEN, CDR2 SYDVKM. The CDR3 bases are TGTGCCAGCAGTTTTTGGACAGGGATGAACACTGAAGCTTTCTTT. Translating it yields CASSFWTGMNTEAFF. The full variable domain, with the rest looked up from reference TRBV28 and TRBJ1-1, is DVKVTQSSRYLVKRTGEKVFLECVQDMDHENMFWYRQDPGLGLRLIYFSYDVKMKEKGDIPEGYSVSREKKERFSLILESASTNQTSMYLCASSFWTGMNTEAFFGQGTRLTVV.

The CDR3 nucleotides are TGTGCCAGCAGCCCGACAGGGTCGAACGAGCAGTACTTC. This gives the protein CASSPTGSNEQYF. The chain is built from TRBV6-6 and TRBJ2-7; 7 bases line up with TRBD1. Looked up from germline, CDR1 is MNHNY and CDR2 is SVGAGI (reference sequence). J was trimmed by 5 bases and V by 6 bases; bases with no gene match: 7. The CDR3 is 13 amino acids.

The CDR3 is CASSSGYTDTQYF. The CDR3 DNA reads TGTGCCAGTAGCTCCGGGTACACAGATACGCAGTATTTT. The chain combines TRBV19 with TRBJ2-3; D gene unclear. The ends were cut back, 6 bases at V and 2 bases at J, with 9 bases in the middle. This CDR3 spans 13 amino acids. CDR1 and CDR2 (germline): LNHDA, SQIVND (reference sequence).

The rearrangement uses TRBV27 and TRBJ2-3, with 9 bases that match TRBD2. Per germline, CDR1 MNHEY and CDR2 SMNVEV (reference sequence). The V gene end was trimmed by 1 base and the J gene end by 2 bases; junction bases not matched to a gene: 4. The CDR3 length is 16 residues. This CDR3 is CASSLLTSGLTDTQYF. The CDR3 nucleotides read TGTGCCAGCAGTTTATTGACTAGCGGCCTCACAGATACGCAGTATTTT.

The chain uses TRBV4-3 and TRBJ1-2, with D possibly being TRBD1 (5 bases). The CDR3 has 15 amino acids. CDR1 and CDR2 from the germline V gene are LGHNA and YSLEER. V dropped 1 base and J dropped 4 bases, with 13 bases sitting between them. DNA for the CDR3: TGCGCCAGCAGCCAAGTGAAGGACACCGTCTATGGCTACACCTTC. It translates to CASSQVKDTVYGYTF.

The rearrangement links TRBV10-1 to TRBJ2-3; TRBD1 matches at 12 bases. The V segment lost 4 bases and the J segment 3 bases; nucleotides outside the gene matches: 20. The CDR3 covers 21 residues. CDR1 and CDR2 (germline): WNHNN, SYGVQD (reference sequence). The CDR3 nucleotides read TGCGCCAGCAGTGGAGCCTCTATACGGGACAGGGGGCGACGGACGACAGATACGCAGTATTTT. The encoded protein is CASSGASIRDRGRRTTDTQYF.

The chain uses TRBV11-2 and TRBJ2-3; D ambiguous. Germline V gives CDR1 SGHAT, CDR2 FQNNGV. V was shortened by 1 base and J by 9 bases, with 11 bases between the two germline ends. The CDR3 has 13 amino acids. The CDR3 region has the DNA TGTGCCAGCAGCTTAGCCCACAGTTCCACGCAGTATTTT. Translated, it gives CASSLAHSSTQYF.

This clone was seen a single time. CDR3 bases: TGCGCCAGCAGTGGGACAGGGGGGAATCAGCCCCAGCATTTT. Translated, it gives CASSGTGGNQPQHF. The chain joins TRBV10-2 to TRBJ1-5; 10 bases agree with TRBD1. The CDR3 is 14 residues long. Losses at the gene ends were 4 bases for V and 4 bases for J; bases not matched to a gene: 1. Germline CDR1 is WSHSY and CDR2 is SAAADI.

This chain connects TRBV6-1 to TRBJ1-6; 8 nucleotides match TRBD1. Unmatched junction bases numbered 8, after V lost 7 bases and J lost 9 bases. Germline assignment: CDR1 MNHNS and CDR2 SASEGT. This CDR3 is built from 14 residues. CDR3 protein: CASTTPQGASPLHF. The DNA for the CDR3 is TGTGCCAGCACCACTCCCCAGGGGGCTTCACCCCTCCACTTT.

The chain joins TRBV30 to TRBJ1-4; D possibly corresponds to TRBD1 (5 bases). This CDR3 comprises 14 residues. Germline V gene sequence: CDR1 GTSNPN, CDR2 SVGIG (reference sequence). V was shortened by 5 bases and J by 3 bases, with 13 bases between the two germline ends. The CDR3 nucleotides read TGTGCCTGGGATGGAGGGGTTTCTAATGAAAAACTGTTTTTT. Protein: CAWDGGVSNEKLFF.

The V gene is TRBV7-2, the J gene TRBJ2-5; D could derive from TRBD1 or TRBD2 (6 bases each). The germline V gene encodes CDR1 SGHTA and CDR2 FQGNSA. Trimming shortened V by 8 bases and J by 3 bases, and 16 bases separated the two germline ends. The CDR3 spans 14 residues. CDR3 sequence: CASSEQGGKETQYF. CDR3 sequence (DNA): TGTGCCAGCTCCGAACAGGGAGGAAAAGAGACCCAGTACTTC.

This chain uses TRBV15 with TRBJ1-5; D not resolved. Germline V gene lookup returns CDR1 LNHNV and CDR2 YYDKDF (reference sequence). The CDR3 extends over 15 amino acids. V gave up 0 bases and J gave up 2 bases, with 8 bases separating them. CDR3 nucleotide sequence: TGTGCCACCAGCAGAGATGGAAAGGGCAATCAGCCCCAGCATTTT. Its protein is CATSRDGKGNQPQHF.

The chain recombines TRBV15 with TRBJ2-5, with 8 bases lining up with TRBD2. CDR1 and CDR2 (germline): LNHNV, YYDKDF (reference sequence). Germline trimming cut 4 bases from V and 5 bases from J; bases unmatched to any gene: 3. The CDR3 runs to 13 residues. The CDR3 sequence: CATSKGLVETQYF. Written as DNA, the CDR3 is TGTGCCACCAGCAAGGGACTAGTGGAGACCCAGTACTTC.

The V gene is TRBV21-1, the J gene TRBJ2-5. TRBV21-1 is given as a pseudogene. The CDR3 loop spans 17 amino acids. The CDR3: CASSKAREGSRGETQYF. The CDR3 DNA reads TGTGCCAGCAGCAAAGCCCGCGAGGGGAGTCGGGGTGAGACCCAGTACTTC.

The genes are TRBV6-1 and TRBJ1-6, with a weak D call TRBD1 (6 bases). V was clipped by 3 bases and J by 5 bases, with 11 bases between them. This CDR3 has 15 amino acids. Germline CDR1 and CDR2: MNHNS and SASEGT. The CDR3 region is CASSDGQNNNSPLHF. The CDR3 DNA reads TGTGCCAGCAGTGACGGACAGAACAATAATTCACCCCTCCACTTT.

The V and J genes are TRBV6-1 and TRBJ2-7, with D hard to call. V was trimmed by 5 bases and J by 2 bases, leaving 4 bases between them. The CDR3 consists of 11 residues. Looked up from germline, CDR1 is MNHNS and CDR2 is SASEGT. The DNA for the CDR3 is TGTGCCAGCAGTTACGCCTACGAGCAGTACTTC. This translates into CASSYAYEQYF.

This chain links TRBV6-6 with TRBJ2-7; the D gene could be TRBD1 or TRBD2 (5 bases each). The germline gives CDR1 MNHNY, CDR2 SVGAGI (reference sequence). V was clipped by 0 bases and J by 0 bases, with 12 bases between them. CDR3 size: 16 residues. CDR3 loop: CASSYSTSGSSYEQYF. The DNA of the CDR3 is TGTGCCAGCAGTTACTCGACGTCAGGGAGCTCCTACGAGCAGTACTTC.

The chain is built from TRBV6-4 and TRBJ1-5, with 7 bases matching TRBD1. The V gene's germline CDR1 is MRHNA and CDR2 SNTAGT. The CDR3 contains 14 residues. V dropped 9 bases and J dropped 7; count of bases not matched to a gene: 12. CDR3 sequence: CASPGDRDRQPQHF. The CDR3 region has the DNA TGTGCCAGTCCCGGAGACAGGGATAGACAGCCCCAGCATTTT.

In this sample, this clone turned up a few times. CDR3 region: CASSGTVGSPLHF. The CDR3 DNA follows: TGTGCCAGCAGTGGGACAGTAGGTTCACCCCTCCACTTT. The chain carries TRBV27 and TRBJ1-6; 7 bases map to TRBD1. The V gene end was trimmed by 5 bases and the J gene end by 9 bases; junction bases not matched to a gene: 4. From germline, CDR1 is MNHEY and CDR2 SMNVEV (reference sequence). The CDR3 totals 13 residues.

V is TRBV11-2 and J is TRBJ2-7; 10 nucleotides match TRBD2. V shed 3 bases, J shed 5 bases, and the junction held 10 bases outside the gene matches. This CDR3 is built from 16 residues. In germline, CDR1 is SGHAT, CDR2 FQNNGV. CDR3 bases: TGTGCCAGCAGCTTCGATGCCCTAGCGGGAGTCCACGAGCAGTACTTC. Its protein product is CASSFDALAGVHEQYF.

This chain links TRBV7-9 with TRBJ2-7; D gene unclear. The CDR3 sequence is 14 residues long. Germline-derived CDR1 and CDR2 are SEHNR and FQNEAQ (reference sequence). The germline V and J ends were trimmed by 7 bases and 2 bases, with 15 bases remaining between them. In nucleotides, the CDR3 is TGTGCCAGCAACTCGGACGGTCCTACCTACGAGCAGTACTTC. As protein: CASNSDGPTYEQYF.

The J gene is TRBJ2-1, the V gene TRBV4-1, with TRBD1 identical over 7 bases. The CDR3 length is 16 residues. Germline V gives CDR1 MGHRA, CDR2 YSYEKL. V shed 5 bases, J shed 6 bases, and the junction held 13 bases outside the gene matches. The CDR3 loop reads CASSLPRDRESNEQFF. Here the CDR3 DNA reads TGCGCCAGCAGCTTGCCCCGGGACAGAGAATCCAATGAGCAGTTCTTC.

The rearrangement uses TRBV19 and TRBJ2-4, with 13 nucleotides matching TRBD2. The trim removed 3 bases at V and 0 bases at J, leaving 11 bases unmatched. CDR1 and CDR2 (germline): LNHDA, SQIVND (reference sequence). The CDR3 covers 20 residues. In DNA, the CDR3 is TGTGCCAGTAGTATTCGACTAGCGGGAGGCCAGCCCTTAGCCAAAAACATTCAGTACTTC. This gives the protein CASSIRLAGGQPLAKNIQYF.